The entry below describes one TCR beta chain. The germline V gene has CDR1 SGDLS and CDR2 YYNGEE. The length of the CDR3 is 15 residues. Trimming took off 0 bases at V and 4 bases at J, with 11 bases between the two ends. This entry is derived from a study of response to subunit inactivated influenza vaccine. TCRdb independently ran MiXCR on the RT-PCR reads; one entry per CDR3 protein. The sample yields about 190,000 distinct CDR3 sequences, approximately 15% seen once. The receptor was isolated from a man aged 50 to 60 who received an inactivated influenza vaccine. The starting material was CD8+ T cells sorted from PBMCs, obtained more than 4 days after vaccination. The J gene is TRBJ2-1, the V gene TRBV9; the D is unclear. CDR3 coding DNA: TGTGCCAGCAGCGTAGCAGTGACGCCTTACAATGAGCAGTTCTTC. Its protein product is CASSVAVTPYNEQFF.